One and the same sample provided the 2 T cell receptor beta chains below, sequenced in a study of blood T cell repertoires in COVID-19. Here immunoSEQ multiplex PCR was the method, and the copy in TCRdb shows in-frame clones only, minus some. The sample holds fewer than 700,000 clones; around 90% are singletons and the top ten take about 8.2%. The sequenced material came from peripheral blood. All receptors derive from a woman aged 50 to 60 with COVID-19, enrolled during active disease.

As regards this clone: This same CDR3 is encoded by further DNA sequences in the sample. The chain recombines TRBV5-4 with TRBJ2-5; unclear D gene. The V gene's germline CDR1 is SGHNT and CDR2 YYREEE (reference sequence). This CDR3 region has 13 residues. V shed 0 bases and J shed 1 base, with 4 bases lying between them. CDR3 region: CASSLASQETQYF. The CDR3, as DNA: TGTGCCAGCAGCTTGGCGTCCCAAGAGACCCAGTACTTC.

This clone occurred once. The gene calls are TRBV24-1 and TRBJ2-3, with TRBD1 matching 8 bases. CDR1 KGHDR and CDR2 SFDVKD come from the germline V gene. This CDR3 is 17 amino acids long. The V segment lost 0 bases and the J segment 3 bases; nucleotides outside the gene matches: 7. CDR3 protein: CATSDLRQGRGTDTQYF. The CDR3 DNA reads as TGTGCCACCAGTGATTTGCGACAGGGGCGAGGGACAGATACGCAGTATTTT.